The entry below describes one TCR beta chain. A junction end diverges from the germline sequence, so it may reflect a read error. This entry belongs to a study of T cell changes during pregnancy in multiple sclerosis. The CDR3 loop spans 15 amino acids. The germline V gene encodes CDR1 SGHTA and CDR2 FQGNSA. The protocol was immunoSEQ multiplex PCR, while the TCRdb copy is restricted to in-frame clones and leaves out a portion. This table has 29,000 or so clones, approximately 90% appearing once. Sequenced here: CD8+ T cells from peripheral blood mononuclear cells, sampled in the second trimester of pregnancy. The TCR comes from a female donor with multiple sclerosis, enrolled in a pregnancy study. The chain is built from TRBV7-2 and TRBJ2-7; tentatively, D is TRBD1 (6 bases). The CDR3 coding sequence is TGTGCCAGCAGCTCTAGGACAGAGATATCCTCCGAGCAGTACTTC. Protein product: CASSSRTEISSEQYF.